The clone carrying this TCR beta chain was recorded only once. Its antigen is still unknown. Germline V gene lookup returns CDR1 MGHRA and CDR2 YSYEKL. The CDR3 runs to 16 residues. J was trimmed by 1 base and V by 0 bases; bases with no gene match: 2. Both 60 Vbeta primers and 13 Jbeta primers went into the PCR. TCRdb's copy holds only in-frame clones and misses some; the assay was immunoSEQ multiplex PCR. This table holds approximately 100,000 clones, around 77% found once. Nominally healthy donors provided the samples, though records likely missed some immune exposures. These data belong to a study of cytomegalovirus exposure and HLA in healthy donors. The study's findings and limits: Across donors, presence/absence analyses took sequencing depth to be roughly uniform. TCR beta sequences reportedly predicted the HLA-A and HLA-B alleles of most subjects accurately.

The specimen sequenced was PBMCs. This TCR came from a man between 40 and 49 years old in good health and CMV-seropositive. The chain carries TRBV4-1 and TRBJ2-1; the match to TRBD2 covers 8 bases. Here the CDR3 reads CASSQERGGSYNEQFF. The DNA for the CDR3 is TGCGCCAGCAGCCAAGAACGCGGGGGGTCCTACAATGAGCAGTTCTTC.